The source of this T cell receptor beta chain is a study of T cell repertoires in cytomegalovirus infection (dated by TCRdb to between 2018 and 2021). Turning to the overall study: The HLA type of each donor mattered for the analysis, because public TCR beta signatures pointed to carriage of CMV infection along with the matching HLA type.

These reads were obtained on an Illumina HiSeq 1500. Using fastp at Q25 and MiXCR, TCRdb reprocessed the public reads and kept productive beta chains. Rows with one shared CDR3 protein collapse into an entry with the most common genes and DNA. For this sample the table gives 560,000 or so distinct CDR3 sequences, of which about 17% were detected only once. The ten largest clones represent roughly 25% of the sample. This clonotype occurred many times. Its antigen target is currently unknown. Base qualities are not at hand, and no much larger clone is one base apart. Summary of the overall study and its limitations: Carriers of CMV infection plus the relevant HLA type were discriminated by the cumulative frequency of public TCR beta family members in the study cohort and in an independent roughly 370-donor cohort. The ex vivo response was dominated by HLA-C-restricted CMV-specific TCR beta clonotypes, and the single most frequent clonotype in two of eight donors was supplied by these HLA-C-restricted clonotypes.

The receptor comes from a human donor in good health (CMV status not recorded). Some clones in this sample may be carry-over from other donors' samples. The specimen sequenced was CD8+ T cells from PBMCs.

Read as DNA, the sequence is TGTGCCAGCAGCGAGGGGACTAGCGGGAGGGTTCAGGGGCCAATTGAGCAGTTCTTC. This sequence encodes CASSEGTSGRVQGPIEQFF. Here the chain combines TRBV11-3 and TRBJ2-1, with 16 bases matching TRBD2. Germline trimming: 5 bases from V, 9 bases from J; junction bases outside gene matches: 16. CDR1 SGHNT and CDR2 YENEEA are derived from the germline V gene. The CDR3 contains 19 residues, cysteine and phenylalanine counted. Kept here is only the CDR3 DNA, which spans 57 bases and is read in frame from base 1.